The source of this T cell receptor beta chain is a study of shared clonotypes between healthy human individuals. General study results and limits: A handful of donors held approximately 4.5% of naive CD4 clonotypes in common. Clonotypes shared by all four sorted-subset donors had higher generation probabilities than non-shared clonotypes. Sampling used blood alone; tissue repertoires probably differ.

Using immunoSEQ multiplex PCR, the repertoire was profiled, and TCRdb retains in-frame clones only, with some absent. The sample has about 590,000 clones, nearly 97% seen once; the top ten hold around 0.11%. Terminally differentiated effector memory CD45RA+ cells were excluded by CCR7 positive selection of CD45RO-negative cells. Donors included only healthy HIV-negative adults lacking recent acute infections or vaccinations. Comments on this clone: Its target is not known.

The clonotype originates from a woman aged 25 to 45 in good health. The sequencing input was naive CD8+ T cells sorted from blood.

CDR3: CSVENLIAQIRGNEQFF. The CDR3 bases are TGCAGCGTTGAAAATCTTATAGCCCAAATTCGGGGGAATGAGCAGTTCTTC. The chain has TRBV29-1 and TRBJ2-1; a possible D gene is TRBD2 (6 bases). CDR3 length: 17 residues. CDR1 is SQVTM, CDR2 ANQGSEA, per germline. V was pared by 2 bases and J by 7 bases, with 24 bases between.